This TCR beta chain originates from a study of cytomegalovirus exposure and HLA in healthy donors. J gave up 2 bases and V 5 bases, and 6 bases lay outside the gene matches. This CDR3 has 15 residues. The germline CDR1 and CDR2 sequences are MNHEY and SVGAGI. This clone has just a few counts. Primers: 60 Vbeta forward and 13 Jbeta reverse. Profiling relied on immunoSEQ multiplex PCR, and the TCRdb table lists in-frame clones only, not all of them. The sample carries approximately 100,000 clones, roughly 73% recorded once. The sequencing input was PBMCs. V gene TRBV6-5 combines with J gene TRBJ1-3; TRBD1 agrees at 7 bases. The TCR originated in a middle-aged woman in good health and CMV-seronegative. The chain's CDR3 is CASSKTGLAGNTIYF. The CDR3 bases are TGTGCCAGCAGTAAGACAGGGCTGGCTGGAAACACCATATATTTT.